Listed here are 9 T cell receptor beta chains from one sample, sequenced in a study of T cell changes during pregnancy in multiple sclerosis. Libraries were prepared by immunoSEQ multiplex PCR; TCRdb keeps only in-frame clonotypes and omits some of them. The data contain roughly 69,000 clones, roughly 90% of them seen just once; the ten biggest clones take up 0.29%. The sequences come from CD4+ T cells from peripheral blood mononuclear cells, collected in the third trimester of pregnancy. These receptors originate from a female donor in good health, enrolled as a control in a pregnancy study.

This chain joins TRBV6-5 and TRBJ1-6; tentatively, D is TRBD1 (5 bases). Germline lookup yields CDR1 MNHEY and CDR2 SVGAGI. CDR3 length: 15 residues. V shed 2 bases and J shed 7 bases, with 12 bases lying between them. CDR3 amino acids: CASSYRGSGNSPLHF. CDR3 DNA: TGTGCCAGCAGTTACCGGGGGTCTGGGAATTCACCCCTCCACTTT.

The chain recombines TRBV18 with TRBJ1-2; D is unresolved. The CDR3 runs 14 residues. In germline, CDR1 is KGHSH, CDR2 LQKENI. Trimming took off 6 bases at V and 6 bases at J, with 17 bases between the two ends. The CDR3 DNA is TGTGCCAGCTCCCCTGCTGGAGGGTGGGATGGCTACACCTTC. The encoded protein is CASSPAGGWDGYTF.

This rearrangement joins TRBV6-1 to TRBJ2-5; no clear D. Germline CDR1 MNHNS, CDR2 SASEGT. V was trimmed by 5 bases and J by 1 base, leaving 14 bases between them. This CDR3 has 15 residues. CDR3 DNA sequence: TGTGCCAGCAGTTCATCGTGGGCAGCCCAAGAGACCCAGTACTTC. It specifies CASSSSWAAQETQYF.

The chain couples TRBV29-1 to TRBJ1-4, with 7 bases aligning to TRBD1. V dropped 4 bases and J dropped 2; count of bases not matched to a gene: 1. This CDR3 region has 13 residues. Germline CDR1 SQVTM, CDR2 ANQGSEA. The CDR3 DNA reads TGCAGCGTTGGGGGACAGACTAATGAAAAACTGTTTTTT. The encoded protein is CSVGGQTNEKLFF.

The gene calls are TRBV11-3 and TRBJ1-6; D is possibly TRBD1 (5 bases). This CDR3 is 15 amino acids long. V was clipped by 5 bases and J by 10 bases, with 18 bases between them. Germline CDR1 SGHNT, CDR2 YENEEA. CDR3 nucleotide sequence: TGTGCCAGCAGCCCATCCTTCGACGGGGGATCACCCCTCCACTTT. It yields the protein CASSPSFDGGSPLHF.

V gene TRBV29-1 combines with J gene TRBJ2-1; TRBD2 aligns across 8 bases. Germline loops: CDR1 SQVTM, CDR2 ANQGSEA. This CDR3 is 16 amino acids long. V gave up 4 bases and J gave up 4 bases; unmatched junction bases: 12. The chain's CDR3 is CSVVFLTSGLYNEQFF. The CDR3 DNA reads TGCAGCGTTGTCTTTTTAACTAGCGGATTATACAATGAGCAGTTCTTC.

This chain connects TRBV30 to TRBJ1-1, with 9 bases matching TRBD1. With 7 bases clipped from V and 1 base from J, the junction kept 4 bases outside the gene matches. Per germline, CDR1 GTSNPN and CDR2 SVGIG (reference sequence). The CDR3 runs to 13 residues. CDR3 residues: CASGQGGNTEAFF. In DNA, the CDR3 is TGTGCCTCGGGACAGGGAGGGAACACTGAAGCTTTCTTT.

V gene TRBV19 combines with J gene TRBJ2-5; tentative D call: TRBD1 (6 bases). The CDR3 has 13 amino acids. V lost 5 bases and J lost 1, with 8 bases in between. Germline V gene lookup returns CDR1 LNHDA and CDR2 SQIVND (reference sequence). CDR3 in DNA: TGTGCCAGTAGTTCAGGGGTCCAAGAGACCCAGTACTTC. It yields the protein CASSSGVQETQYF.

Details on this clone: Sequence at one end of the junction differs from germline and may be a read error. V gene TRBV7-2 combines with J gene TRBJ2-3; D is undetermined. Germline CDR1 and CDR2: SGHTA and FQGNSA. The CDR3 spans 14 residues. Written as DNA, the CDR3 is TGTGCCACCAGCCTAACCGGAGATGCTAATACGCAGTATTTT. It codes for CATSLTGDANTQYF.